This T cell receptor beta chain comes out of a study of blood T cell repertoires in COVID-19. In germline, CDR1 is PRHDT, CDR2 FYEKMQ (reference sequence). The CDR3 loop spans 16 amino acids. V was pared by 3 bases and J by 4 bases, with 15 bases between. Living in about two dozen US areas, the participants were between roughly 18 and 89 years of age. The table came from immunoSEQ multiplex PCR; TCRdb's copy has only in-frame clones and leaves some out. Here the sample spans hundreds of thousands of clones, roughly 89% being singletons. This sequence originates from a woman under 30 with acute COVID-19. The chain couples TRBV13 to TRBJ1-4; D perhaps matches TRBD1 (5 bases). The source material was PBMCs or T cells enriched from blood (not recorded which). CDR3 amino acids: CASSLGRDGSNEKLFF. CDR3 sequence (DNA): TGTGCCAGCAGCTTGGGGCGGGACGGGAGTAATGAAAAACTGTTTTTT.